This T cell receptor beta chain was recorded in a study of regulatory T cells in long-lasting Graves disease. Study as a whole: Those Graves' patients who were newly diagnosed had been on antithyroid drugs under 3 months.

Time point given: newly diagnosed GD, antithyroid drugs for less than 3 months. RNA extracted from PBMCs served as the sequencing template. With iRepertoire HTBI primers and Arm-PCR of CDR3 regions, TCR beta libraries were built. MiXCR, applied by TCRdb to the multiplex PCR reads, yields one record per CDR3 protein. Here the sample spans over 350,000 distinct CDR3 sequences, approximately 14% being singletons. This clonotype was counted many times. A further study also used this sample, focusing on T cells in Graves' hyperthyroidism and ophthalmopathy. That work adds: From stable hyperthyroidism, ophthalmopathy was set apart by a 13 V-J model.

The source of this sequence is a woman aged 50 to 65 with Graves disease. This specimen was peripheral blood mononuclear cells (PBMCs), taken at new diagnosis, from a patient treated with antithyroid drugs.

The CDR3 DNA follows: TGTGCCAGCTCACAGGGGGCGCGTCAGCCCCAGCATTTT. Its translation is CASSQGARQPQHF. This chain joins TRBV18 and TRBJ1-5; 7 bases align to TRBD1. There are 13 residues in the CDR3. Per the germline V gene, CDR1 is KGHSH and CDR2 is LQKENI. Unmatched junction bases numbered 3, after V lost 4 bases and J lost 6 bases.